This T cell receptor beta chain was profiled in a study of blood T cell repertoires in COVID-19. The wider study: From T cells, B-cell-depleted T cells, or PBMCs came the material, which was cDNA or gDNA.

CDR1 and CDR2 (germline): GTSNPN, SVGIG (reference sequence). V lost 4 bases and J 4 bases, leaving 19 bases between the germline ends. The CDR3 sequence is 15 residues long. Measured with immunoSEQ multiplex PCR; TCRdb has only the in-frame clones, and not every one. The repertoire holds some 400,000 clones, with around 87% as singletons. The V call is TRBV30, the J call TRBJ1-2; the D is unclear. The source is a man aged 18 to 30 with active or convalescent COVID-19. Sequencing was performed on peripheral blood. CDR3 in amino acids: CAWIVSTRYRYGYTF. The CDR3 region has the DNA TGTGCCTGGATCGTTAGTACCAGGTATCGCTATGGCTACACCTTC.